This is a list of T cell receptor beta chains from one sample in a study of blood T cell repertoires in COVID-19. Produced via immunoSEQ multiplex PCR; TCRdb's table is partial and in-frame only. The sample shows a few hundred thousand clones, 86% of them seen only once. The sequenced material came from peripheral blood. The receptors derive from a woman in her 30s with active or convalescent COVID-19. CDR3s include the opening cysteine and the closing phenylalanine or tryptophan. A D gene is named only where the DNA matches it firmly. Clone size is given for some rows only: seen once, a few or many times, or a class if the clone is expanded.

CDR3nt,CDR3aa,d_gene,abundance,v_gene,j_gene
TGTGCCGGCTTAGAACAGGGTAGCGAGCAGTACTTC,CAGLEQGSEQYF,NA,NA,TRBV28,TRBJ2-7
TGTGCCTGGAGTGTAGAGGCAAGCTCCTATAATTCACCCCTCCACTTT,CAWSVEASSYNSPLHF,NA,NA,TRBV30,TRBJ1-6
TGTGCCATCAGTGACGTTCTAGCGAACACTGAAGCTTTCTTT,CAISDVLANTEAFF,NA,NA,TRBV10-3,TRBJ1-1
TGTGCCAGCTCCCCTTGGGGGCGGGACAATGAGCAGTTCTTC,CASSPWGRDNEQFF,NA,NA,TRBV18,TRBJ2-1
TGTGCCAGCAGCAAAGAGTTCCCTCAGGGGTCGCTTCTATTGTATAGCAATCAGCCCCAGCATTTT,CASSKEFPQGSLLLYSNQPQHF,NA,few,TRBV21-1,TRBJ1-5
TGTGCCAGCAGCCAACTAGTGTGGGGGGACGGGGCAGATACGCAGTATTTT,CASSQLVWGDGADTQYF,NA,NA,TRBV7-2,TRBJ2-3
TGTGCCAGCAGCGTAGTAGCGGGGGGCCTTTCGACCGGGGAGCTGTTTTTT,CASSVVAGGLSTGELFF,TRBD2,NA,TRBV9,TRBJ2-2
TGTGCCAGCAGTCTGTCTGGGGCCAACGTCCTGACTTTC,CASSLSGANVLTF,NA,NA,TRBV6-2/TRBV6-3,TRBJ2-6
TGTGCCAGCAGCTTGGGACAGGGGGTTGCAACTAATGAAAAACTGTTTTTT,CASSLGQGVATNEKLFF,TRBD1,NA,TRBV7-9,TRBJ1-4
TGTGCCAGTAGGCATTCTTACCGCGGGACAGTAACCGATTATGAAAAACTGTTTTTT,CASRHSYRGTVTDYEKLFF,TRBD1,NA,TRBV19,TRBJ1-4
TGTGCCAGTAGTCCCTTTAGGGAGGGCGGCAATCAGCCCCAGCATTTT,CASSPFREGGNQPQHF,NA,NA,TRBV19,TRBJ1-5
TGTGCCAGCAGCCAGAAGAAGTCGGCGGGGAACGAAGGTGAAAAACTGTTTTTT,CASSQKKSAGNEGEKLFF,NA,NA,TRBV4-2,TRBJ1-4
TGTGCTAGTGGTTTGGTACTCAGAGGGGGCGCGATCCACGAGCAGTACTTC,CASGLVLRGGAIHEQYF,TRBD1,NA,TRBV12-5,TRBJ2-7